Below are 5 T cell receptor beta chains sequenced from a single sample in a study of cytomegalovirus exposure and HLA in healthy donors (TCRdb year 2017). To prepare the library, the immunoSEQ multiplex PCR assay was applied. For the multiplex PCR, a mixture combining 60 forward primers for TCR Vbeta segments and 13 reverse primers for TCR Jbeta segments was used. TCRdb's version of the immuneACCESS table is confined to in-frame rearrangements and falls short of the full clone set. An unresolved V gene accounts for under half of the shortfall where checked; the remainder is of unknown origin. In this sample the table shows roughly 92,000 clones, 7.6% of which occur a single time. Of the sample, approximately 2.4% falls within the top ten clones. The sample comprised PBMCs. Receptor source: a man aged 45-65 years in good health and CMV-seronegative.

This clone was counted a few times. The chain recombines TRBV7-8 with TRBJ2-2; TRBD2 might be the D (6 bases). CDR1 and CDR2 from the germline V gene are SGHVS and FQNEAQ. The length of the CDR3 is 13 residues. Deletions cut 5 bases from V and 5 bases from J, with 9 bases between. CDR3 DNA sequence: TGTGCCAGCAGCCAAGGAGGGACCGGGGAGCTGTTTTTT. This encodes CASSQGGTGELFF.

This clone was seen a handful of times. This chain joins TRBV18 and TRBJ2-5, with 8 bases lining up with TRBD1. V shed 2 bases, J shed 9 bases, and the junction held 11 bases outside the gene matches. Germline V gene data show CDR1 as KGHSH and CDR2 as LQKENI. This CDR3 spans 15 amino acids. Here the CDR3 reads CASSPGRGHEAAQYF. The DNA for the CDR3 is TGTGCCAGCTCACCAGGCAGGGGGCATGAGGCGGCCCAGTACTTC.

V is TRBV12-5 and J is TRBJ2-1; 11 nucleotides line up with TRBD2. The germline gives CDR1 LGHNT, CDR2 FRNRAP. V dropped 1 base and J dropped 4; count of bases not matched to a gene: 0. CDR3 length equals 15 residues. Here the CDR3 reads CASGLGLAGYNEQFF. In DNA form, the CDR3 reads TGTGCTAGTGGTTTGGGACTAGCGGGATACAATGAGCAGTTCTTC.

The chain has TRBV18 and TRBJ2-3; TRBD2 matches at 9 bases. The CDR3 sequence is 16 residues long. Germline V gives CDR1 KGHSH, CDR2 LQKENI. After removal of 2 bases from V and 2 bases from J, the junction contained 5 bases not matched to a gene. CDR3 in DNA: TGTGCCAGCTCACCAAGACTAGCGGACCTCACAGATACGCAGTATTTT. Translation: CASSPRLADLTDTQYF.

This sequence joins TRBV6-5 and TRBJ2-3, with D tentatively TRBD2 (5 bases). Trimming cost V 4 bases and J 6 bases, with 11 bases left between them. CDR1 is MNHEY, CDR2 SVGAGI, per germline. The CDR3 consists of 13 residues. In DNA form, the CDR3 reads TGTGCCAGCAGTTCCCCCGAGCGGGATACGCAGTATTTT. The encoded protein is CASSSPERDTQYF.